The 14 T cell receptor beta chains below all came from one sample that was sequenced in a study of CD8+ T cells in alopecia areata. Following extraction, RNA underwent reverse transcription to cDNA, which served as the sequencing template. The table came from immunoSEQ multiplex PCR; TCRdb's copy has only in-frame clones and leaves some out. There are 110,000 or so clones in the sample; around two fifths occur only once, and 3.1% lies in the top ten. Source material: CD4+ T cells sorted from blood. The source of these receptors is a human donor with alopecia areata.

This clone occurred a few times. J is TRBJ2-5 and V is TRBV9; 9 bases fit TRBD1. Unmatched junction bases numbered 5, after V lost 0 bases and J lost 2 bases. Germline loops: CDR1 SGDLS, CDR2 YYNGEE. This CDR3 comprises 16 residues. This CDR3 reads CASSVGLGQGQETQYF. CDR3 nucleotides: TGTGCCAGCAGCGTAGGATTGGGACAGGGACAAGAGACCCAGTACTTC.

V gene TRBV6-6 combines with J gene TRBJ1-1; 7 nucleotides agree with TRBD1. This CDR3 comprises 14 residues. Germline V lookup: CDR1 MNHNY, CDR2 SVGAGI (reference sequence). The V segment lost 0 bases and the J segment 3 bases; nucleotides outside the gene matches: 1. The CDR3 nucleotides are TGTGCCAGCAGTTACTCAGACAGGGACACTGAAGCTTTCTTT. It encodes CASSYSDRDTEAFF.

This chain joins TRBV7-2 and TRBJ1-6, with a weak D call TRBD1 (5 bases). CDR3 length: 14 amino acids. Per germline, CDR1 SGHTA and CDR2 FQGNSA. Trimming took off 4 bases at V and 8 bases at J, with 12 bases between the two ends. CDR3 sequence (DNA): TGTGCCAGCAGCTCGACAGTAGTGTATTCACCCCTCCACTTT. It codes for CASSSTVVYSPLHF.

The gene calls are TRBV29-1 and TRBJ2-7; D tentatively reads TRBD1 or TRBD2 (5 bases each). The CDR3 covers 12 residues. Trimming stripped 4 bases from V and 11 bases from J, with 18 bases between. Germline-derived CDR1 and CDR2 are SQVTM and ANQGSEA. CDR3 amino acids: CSVGDGRIGEYF. CDR3 nucleotide sequence: TGCAGCGTTGGGGACGGCAGGATTGGAGAGTACTTC.

This chain uses TRBV11-2 with TRBJ2-1, with 7 positions matching TRBD1. The CDR3 runs to 15 residues. The germline gives CDR1 SGHAT, CDR2 FQNNGV. V dropped 7 bases and J dropped 2; count of bases not matched to a gene: 8. The CDR3 spells CASTLGGSTYNEQFF. As DNA, the CDR3 is TGTGCCAGCACCCTAGGGGGCTCCACCTACAATGAGCAGTTCTTC.

This clone was seen more than once but under ten times. For the CDR3, the DNA is TGTGCCAGCCGCTTGAACACTGAAGCTTTCTTT. This translates into CASRLNTEAFF. This rearrangement joins TRBV28 to TRBJ1-1; D unclear. The CDR3 is 11 amino acids. Germline CDR1 reads MDHEN; CDR2 reads SYDVKM. Deletions cut 8 bases from V and 0 bases from J, with 4 bases between.

This clone appeared a few times. The chain recombines TRBV29-1 with TRBJ2-3, with D perhaps matching TRBD1 or TRBD2 (5 bases each). CDR3 size: 12 residues. The germline V gene encodes CDR1 SQVTM and CDR2 ANQGSEA. V lost 0 bases and J 5 bases, leaving 6 bases between the germline ends. CDR3 DNA: TGCAGCGTTGAAGATGGGGGAGATACGCAGTATTTT. This encodes CSVEDGGDTQYF.

The rearrangement joins TRBV7-9 to TRBJ1-1; maybe TRBD1 (5 bases). V gave up 4 bases and J gave up 3 bases, with 15 bases separating them. CDR1 is SEHNR and CDR2 is FQNEAQ in the germline V gene (reference sequence). The CDR3 has 15 amino acids. The CDR3 DNA sequence: TGTGCCAGCAGCTCTCTTGTGGGGGACCACACTGAAGCTTTCTTT. Translated, it gives CASSSLVGDHTEAFF.

This clone has only a few counts. The V gene is TRBV11-2, the J gene TRBJ2-7; the D gene could be TRBD1 or TRBD2 (5 bases each). This CDR3 comprises 13 residues. CDR1 is SGHAT, CDR2 FQNNGV, per germline. V lost 0 bases to trimming and J lost 7 bases, with 10 bases between them. CDR3 coding DNA: TGTGCCAGCAGCTTAGATCGGGGCAGGGAGCAGTACTTC. This translates into CASSLDRGREQYF.

V is TRBV20-1 and J is TRBJ1-3; D unresolved. This CDR3 is 11 amino acids long. V lost 3 bases and J lost 15, with 15 bases in between. The germline V gene has CDR1 DFQATT and CDR2 SNEGSKA (reference sequence). CDR3 nucleotides: TGCAGTGCTAGCGTTAATGGACGAGGATATTTT. Amino acids: CSASVNGRGYF.

The V call is TRBV7-9, the J call TRBJ1-1; the D gene is possibly TRBD1 (5 bases). There are 15 residues in the CDR3. The V gene lost 5 bases and the J gene lost 2 bases, with 15 bases spanning the gap. Germline lookup yields CDR1 SEHNR and CDR2 FQNEAQ (reference sequence). CDR3 coding DNA: TGTGCCAGCAGCGGGACGGAAAGCTTAAACACTGAAGCTTTCTTT. This codes for CASSGTESLNTEAFF.

This clone appeared a few times. The chain carries TRBV18 and TRBJ1-1, with D tentatively TRBD1 (5 bases). The V end was cut by 0 bases, the J end by 3 bases, with 8 bases between. The germline V gene encodes CDR1 KGHSH and CDR2 LQKENI. The CDR3 is 14 amino acids. The CDR3 bases are TGTGCCAGCTCACCACCGGGGGTCGACACTGAAGCTTTCTTT. It is translated as CASSPPGVDTEAFF.

This clone was detected a few times. CDR3 nucleotide sequence: TGCAGCGTTGCCGGGACTCATCAGCAGTACTTC. Its protein is CSVAGTHQQYF. The chain links TRBV29-1 to TRBJ2-7, with D maybe TRBD2 (6 bases). CDR1 and CDR2 from the germline V gene are SQVTM and ANQGSEA. This CDR3 spans 11 amino acids. Trimming took 4 bases from V and 8 from J, leaving 12 bases between them.

The V and J genes are TRBV7-3 and TRBJ2-3; 8 bases are a match to TRBD1. CDR3 length equals 15 residues. The trim removed 7 bases at V and 3 bases at J, leaving 9 bases unmatched. The germline gives CDR1 SGHTA, CDR2 FQGTGA. The CDR3 DNA is TGTGCCAGCATGAGTTCCGGACAGGGAACAGATACGCAGTATTTT. It encodes CASMSSGQGTDTQYF.